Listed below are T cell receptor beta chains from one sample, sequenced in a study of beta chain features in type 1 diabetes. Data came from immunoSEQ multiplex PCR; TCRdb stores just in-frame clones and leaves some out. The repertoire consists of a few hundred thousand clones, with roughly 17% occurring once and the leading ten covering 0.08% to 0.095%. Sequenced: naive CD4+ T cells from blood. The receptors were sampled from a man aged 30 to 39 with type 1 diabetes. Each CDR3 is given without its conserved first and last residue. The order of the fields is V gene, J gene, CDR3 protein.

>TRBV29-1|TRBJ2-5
SAGPQETQY
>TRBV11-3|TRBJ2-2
ASSLARGRVGNTGELF
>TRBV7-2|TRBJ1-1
AARRNTEAF
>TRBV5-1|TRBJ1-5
ASSLAEAQGGPQH
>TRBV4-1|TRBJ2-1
ASSQDVINEQF
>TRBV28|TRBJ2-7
ASRGTGSSYEQY
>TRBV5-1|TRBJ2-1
ASSQGLAGGSYNEQF
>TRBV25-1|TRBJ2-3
ASSEFKGTDTQY
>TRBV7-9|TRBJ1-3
ASRLTGRRDPGNTIY
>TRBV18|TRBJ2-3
ASRPGQGTDTQY
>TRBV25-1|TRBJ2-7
ASSGQPGQY
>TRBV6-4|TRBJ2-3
ASSDGGPTDTQY
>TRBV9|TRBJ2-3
ASSVLATSGTDTQY
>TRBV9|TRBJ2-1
ASSVLAGGPNEQF
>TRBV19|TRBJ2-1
ASSAVQGSSYNEQF
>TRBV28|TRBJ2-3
ASGLSGGTDTQY
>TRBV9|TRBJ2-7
ASSVDFAGGAYEQY
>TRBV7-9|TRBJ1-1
ASSLDEGTEAF
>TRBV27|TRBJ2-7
ASSWWQSSYEQC
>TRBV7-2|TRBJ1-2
ASSLVRVANYGYT
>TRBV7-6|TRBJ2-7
ASSLGTGTNYEQY
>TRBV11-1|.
ASSSGRSSYEQY
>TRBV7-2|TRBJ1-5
ASSLTNQPQH
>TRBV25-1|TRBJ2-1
ASEQAGPDEQF
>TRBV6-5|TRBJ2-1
ASSKGLAGENEQF
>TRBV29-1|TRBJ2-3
SAGGPQGLAGHTDTQY
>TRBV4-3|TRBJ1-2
ASSQASRAGGYT
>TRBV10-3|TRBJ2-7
AISETGDWYEQY
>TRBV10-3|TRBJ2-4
AISEFEGQGIAKNIQY
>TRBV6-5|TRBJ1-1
ASSYSGRGGTEAF
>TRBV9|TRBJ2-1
ASSLSGPNEQF
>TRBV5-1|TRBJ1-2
ASSVGTAYGYT